This entry lists 7 T cell receptor beta chains sequenced from one sample in a study of graft-versus-host responses after intestinal transplantation. Method: immunoSEQ multiplex PCR; TCRdb's copy keeps in-frame clones and lacks some. The sample holds under 90,000 clones, 91% seen once. What these receptors recognize is not known. Source: unstimulated CD4+ T cells sorted from spleen or lymph node cells, taken before transplant. The source is a human donor who was the organ donor for an intestinal transplant.

V is TRBV7-3 and J is TRBJ1-5; D is perhaps TRBD1 (5 bases). Looked up from germline, CDR1 is SGHTA and CDR2 is FQGTGA. CDR3 length equals 13 residues. The V end was cut by 1 base, the J end by 5 bases, with 6 bases between. CDR3 protein: CASSLSRDQPQHF. For the CDR3, the DNA is TGTGCCAGCAGCTTAAGCAGGGATCAGCCCCAGCATTTT.

This sequence joins TRBV19 and TRBJ1-2, with D maybe TRBD1 (6 bases). Germline CDR1 LNHDA, CDR2 SQIVND (reference sequence). The V end was cut by 10 bases, the J end by 5 bases, with 20 bases between. The CDR3 covers 14 residues. CDR3 residues: CATAAAGVEYGYTF. In nucleotides, the CDR3 is TGTGCCACCGCCGCAGCAGGGGTAGAGTATGGCTACACCTTC.

J is TRBJ2-3 and V is TRBV6-5, with TRBD1 matching 7 bases. V shed 6 bases, J shed 0 bases, and the junction held 6 bases outside the gene matches. Germline V gives CDR1 MNHEY, CDR2 SVGAGI. CDR3 length: 15 amino acids. In nucleotides, the CDR3 is TGTGCCAGCAGCTTGACAGGGTCTAGCACAGATACGCAGTATTTT. Protein sequence: CASSLTGSSTDTQYF.

V is TRBV5-1 and J is TRBJ2-1; 7 nucleotides match TRBD1. Germline CDR1 SGHRS, CDR2 YFSETQ. V gave up 0 bases and J gave up 10 bases; unmatched junction bases: 22. The CDR3 consists of 19 residues. As DNA, the CDR3 is TGCGCCAGCAGCTTGGCCCTAACCCGTGGGGACAGAATATTCCAAGAGCAGTTCTTC. This codes for CASSLALTRGDRIFQEQFF.

V and J are TRBV5-1 and TRBJ2-7; D is possibly TRBD2 (5 bases). Germline lookup yields CDR1 SGHRS and CDR2 YFSETQ. Trimming shortened V by 4 bases and J by 0 bases, and 11 bases separated the two germline ends. This CDR3 spans 14 amino acids. CDR3 in amino acids: CASSEGPSSYEQYF. In nucleotides, the CDR3 is TGCGCCAGCAGCGAGGGCCCGAGCTCCTACGAGCAGTACTTC.

J is TRBJ1-3 and V is TRBV15, with unresolved D. Germline V lookup: CDR1 LNHNV, CDR2 YYDKDF (reference sequence). The germline V and J ends were trimmed by 5 bases and 0 bases, with 8 bases remaining between them. CDR3 size: 14 residues. Here the CDR3 DNA reads TGTGCCACCAGCTCAATTCACTCTGGAAACACCATATATTTT. Protein: CATSSIHSGNTIYF.

The chain is built from TRBV5-1 and TRBJ1-6; the match to TRBD1 covers 10 bases. This CDR3 comprises 15 residues. Germline V lookup: CDR1 SGHRS, CDR2 YFSETQ. Trimming removed 2 bases from V and 9 bases from J; junction bases left unmatched: 5. The CDR3 sequence: CASSLPGQGSSPLHF. DNA for the CDR3: TGCGCCAGCAGCTTACCGGGACAGGGGTCTTCACCCCTCCACTTT.